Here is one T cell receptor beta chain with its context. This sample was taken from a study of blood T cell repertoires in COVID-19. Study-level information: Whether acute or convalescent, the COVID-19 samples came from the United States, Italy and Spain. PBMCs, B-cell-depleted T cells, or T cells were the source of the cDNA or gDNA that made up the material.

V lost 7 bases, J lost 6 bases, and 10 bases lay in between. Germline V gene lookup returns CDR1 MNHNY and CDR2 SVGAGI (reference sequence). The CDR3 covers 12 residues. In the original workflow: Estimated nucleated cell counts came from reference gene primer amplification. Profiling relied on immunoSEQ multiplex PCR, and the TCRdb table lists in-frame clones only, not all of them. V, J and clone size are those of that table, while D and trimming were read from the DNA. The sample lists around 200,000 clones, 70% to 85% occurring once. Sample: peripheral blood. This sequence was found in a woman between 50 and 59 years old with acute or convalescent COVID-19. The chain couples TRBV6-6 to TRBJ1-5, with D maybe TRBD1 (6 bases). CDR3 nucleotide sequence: TGTGCCAGCACCAGGGGTTTTCAGCCCCAGCATTTT. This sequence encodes CASTRGFQPQHF.